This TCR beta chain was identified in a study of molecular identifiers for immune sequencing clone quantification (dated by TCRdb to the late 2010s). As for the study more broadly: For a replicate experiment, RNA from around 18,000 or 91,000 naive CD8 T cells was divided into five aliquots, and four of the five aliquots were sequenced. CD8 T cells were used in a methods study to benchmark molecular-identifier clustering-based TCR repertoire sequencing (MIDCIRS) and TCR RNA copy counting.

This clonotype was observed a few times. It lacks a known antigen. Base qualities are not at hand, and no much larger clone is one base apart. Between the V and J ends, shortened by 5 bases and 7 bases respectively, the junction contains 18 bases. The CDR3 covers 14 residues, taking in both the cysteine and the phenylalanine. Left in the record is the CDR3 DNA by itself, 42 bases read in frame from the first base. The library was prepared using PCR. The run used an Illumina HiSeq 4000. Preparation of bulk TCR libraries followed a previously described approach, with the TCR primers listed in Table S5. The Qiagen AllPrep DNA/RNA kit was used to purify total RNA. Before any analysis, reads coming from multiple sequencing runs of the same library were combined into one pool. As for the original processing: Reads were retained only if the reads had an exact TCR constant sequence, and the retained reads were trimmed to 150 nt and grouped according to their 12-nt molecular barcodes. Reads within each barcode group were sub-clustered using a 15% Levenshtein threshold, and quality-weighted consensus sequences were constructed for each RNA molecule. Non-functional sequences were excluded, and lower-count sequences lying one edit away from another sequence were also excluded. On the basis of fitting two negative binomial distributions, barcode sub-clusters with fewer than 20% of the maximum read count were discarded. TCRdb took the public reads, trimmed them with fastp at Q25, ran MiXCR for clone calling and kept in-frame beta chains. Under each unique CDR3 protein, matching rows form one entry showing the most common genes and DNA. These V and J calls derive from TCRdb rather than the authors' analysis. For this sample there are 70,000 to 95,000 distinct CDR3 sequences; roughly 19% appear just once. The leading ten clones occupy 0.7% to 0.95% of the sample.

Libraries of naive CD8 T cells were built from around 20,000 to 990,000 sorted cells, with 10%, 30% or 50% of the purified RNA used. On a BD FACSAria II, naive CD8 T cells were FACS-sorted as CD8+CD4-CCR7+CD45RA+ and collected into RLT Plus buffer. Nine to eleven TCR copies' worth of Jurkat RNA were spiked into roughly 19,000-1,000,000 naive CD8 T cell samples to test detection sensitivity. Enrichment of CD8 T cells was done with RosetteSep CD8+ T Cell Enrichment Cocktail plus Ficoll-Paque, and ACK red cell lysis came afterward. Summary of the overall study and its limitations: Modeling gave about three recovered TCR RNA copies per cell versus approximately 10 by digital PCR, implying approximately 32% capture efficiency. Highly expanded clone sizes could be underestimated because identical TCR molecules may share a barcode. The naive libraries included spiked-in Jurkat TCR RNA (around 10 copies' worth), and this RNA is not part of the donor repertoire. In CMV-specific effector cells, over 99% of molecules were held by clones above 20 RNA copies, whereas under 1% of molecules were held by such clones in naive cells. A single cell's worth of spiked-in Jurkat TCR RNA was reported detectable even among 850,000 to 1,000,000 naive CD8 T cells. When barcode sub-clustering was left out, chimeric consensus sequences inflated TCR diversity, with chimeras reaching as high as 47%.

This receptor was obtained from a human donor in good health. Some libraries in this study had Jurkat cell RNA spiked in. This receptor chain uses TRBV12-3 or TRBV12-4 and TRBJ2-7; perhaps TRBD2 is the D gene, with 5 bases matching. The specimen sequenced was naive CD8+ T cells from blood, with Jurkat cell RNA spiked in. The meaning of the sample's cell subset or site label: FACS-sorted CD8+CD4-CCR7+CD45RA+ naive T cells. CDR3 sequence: CASSPGPRTGEQYF. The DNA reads TGTGCCAGCAGTCCTGGACCCAGAACGGGAGAGCAGTACTTC.